This entry lists 27 T cell receptor beta chains sequenced from one sample in a study of blood T cell repertoires in COVID-19. Clones were read by immunoSEQ multiplex PCR, and TCRdb kept only the in-frame ones, dropping some. The table shows about 190,000 clones, with roughly 86% occurring only once. Source material: peripheral blood. Receptors were obtained from a woman aged 70-85 years with active or convalescent COVID-19.

This chain joins TRBV7-2 and TRBJ2-7, with TRBD1 matching over 10 bases. The germline V gene has CDR1 SGHTA and CDR2 FQGNSA. The CDR3 runs to 15 residues. Trimming took 5 bases from V and 2 from J; bases not matched to a gene: 6. The CDR3 nucleotides are TGTGCCAGCAGCCCAGGGGGGACAGGGGCCTACGAGCAGTACTTC. This sequence encodes CASSPGGTGAYEQYF. Drawing the rest from reference TRBV7-2 and TRBJ2-7, the complete variable domain is GAGVSQSPSNKVTEKGKDVELRCDPISGHTALYWYRQSLGQGLEFLIYFQGNSAPDKSGLPSDRFSAERTGGSVSTLTIQRTQQEDSAVYLCASSPGGTGAYEQYFGPGTRLTVT.

There are a few counts of this clone. The chain has TRBV25-1 and TRBJ2-1, with 10 positions matching TRBD2. The CDR3 loop spans 14 amino acids. V dropped 7 bases and J dropped 8; count of bases not matched to a gene: 8. Looked up from germline, CDR1 is MGHDK and CDR2 is SYGVNS. CDR3 sequence (DNA): TGTGCCAGCAAGTCGAGCGGGGGGGTCTATGAGCAGTTCTTC. Translation: CASKSSGGVYEQFF. Filled out from reference TRBV25-1 and TRBJ2-1, the complete variable domain reads EADIYQTPRYLVIGTGKKITLECSQTMGHDKMYWYQQDPGMELHLIHYSYGVNSTEKGDLSSESTVSRIRTEHFPLTLESARPSHTSQYLCASKSSGGVYEQFFGPGTRLTVL.

V is TRBV5-6 and J is TRBJ2-2; TRBD2 is a possible D gene (6 bases). V gave up 4 bases and J gave up 8 bases, with 12 bases separating them. Per the germline V gene, CDR1 is SGHDT and CDR2 is YYEEEE. The CDR3 extends over 13 amino acids. The CDR3 nucleotides read TGTGCCAGCAGCCCAGGACTAACGGGGGAGCTGTTTTTT. Translated: CASSPGLTGELFF.

J is TRBJ2-3 and V is TRBV6-5; D is possibly TRBD1 (6 bases). Per germline, CDR1 MNHEY and CDR2 SVGAGI. V was shortened by 0 bases and J by 0 bases, with 7 bases between the two germline ends. There are 15 residues in the CDR3. As DNA, the CDR3 is TGTGCCAGCAGTTACTCGGGACATAGCACAGATACGCAGTATTTT. This codes for CASSYSGHSTDTQYF.

V is TRBV19 and J is TRBJ2-2; 11 bases are shared with TRBD2. The germline V gene has CDR1 LNHDA and CDR2 SQIVND (reference sequence). V trimming: 5 bases; J trimming: 6 bases; junction bases outside the gene matches: 5. The CDR3 extends over 15 amino acids. The CDR3 coding sequence is TGTGCCAGTAGTCCCACTAGCGGGAGATCCGGGGAGCTGTTTTTT. Its translation: CASSPTSGRSGELFF.

The gene calls are TRBV5-1 and TRBJ2-5; possibly TRBD2 for D (6 bases). The CDR3 is made up of 15 amino acids. V was shortened by 4 bases and J by 2 bases, with 15 bases between the two germline ends. Germline loops: CDR1 SGHRS, CDR2 YFSETQ. CDR3 DNA sequence: TGCGCCAGCAGCGTAGGGACTCTGAGGCAAGAGACCCAGTACTTC. Encoded protein: CASSVGTLRQETQYF.

This chain links TRBV19 with TRBJ2-5; 7 positions match TRBD1. The CDR3 spans 14 residues. CDR1 and CDR2 (germline): LNHDA, SQIVND (reference sequence). Trimming cost V 6 bases and J 1 base; bases outside gene matches: 5. CDR3 bases: TGTGCCAGTAGCCCAGGGACAGTCCAAGAGACCCAGTACTTC. Protein sequence: CASSPGTVQETQYF.

The chain has TRBV2 and TRBJ1-6; D is ambiguous. Per germline, CDR1 SNHLY and CDR2 FYNNEI. CDR3 length: 13 amino acids. V lost 6 bases to trimming and J lost 7 bases, with 10 bases between them. The CDR3: CASSPEPNSPLHF. DNA for the CDR3: TGTGCCAGCAGCCCCGAGCCCAATTCACCCCTCCACTTT.

The V and J genes are TRBV5-1 and TRBJ2-7; TRBD2 is a possible D gene (6 bases). CDR1 is SGHRS and CDR2 is YFSETQ in the germline V gene. Deletions cut 0 bases from V and 3 bases from J, with 13 bases between. The CDR3 covers 15 residues. The CDR3 nucleotides read TGCGCCAGCAGCTTGGAAGGAGGGCGCCTCTACGAGCAGTACTTC. Translating gives CASSLEGGRLYEQYF.

The chain recombines TRBV5-1 with TRBJ2-5, with D unresolved. The CDR3 has 14 residues. Trimming removed 5 bases at V and 2 bases at J, with 13 bases between. Germline CDR1 reads SGHRS; CDR2 reads YFSETQ. The CDR3 DNA reads TGCGCCAGCAGAGCCGGCGGCAGTCAAGAGACCCAGTACTTC. Translating gives CASRAGGSQETQYF.

The chain carries TRBV7-3 and TRBJ2-3, with 11 bases fitting TRBD2. After removal of 4 bases from V and 0 bases from J, the junction contained 3 bases not matched to a gene. CDR1 is SGHTA, CDR2 FQGTGA, per germline. The CDR3 contains 16 residues. The CDR3 region is CASSSGLAVSTDTQYF. Here the CDR3 DNA reads TGTGCCAGCAGCTCGGGACTAGCGGTTAGCACAGATACGCAGTATTTT.

V gene TRBV3-1 (or the pseudogene TRBV3-2) combines with J gene TRBJ2-3, with 11 bases lining up with TRBD2. This CDR3 is 14 amino acids long. Germline V lookup: CDR1 LGHDT, CDR2 YNNKEL (reference sequence). The ends lost 2 bases at V and 5 bases at J; junction bases unmatched: 0. CDR3 in DNA: TGTGCCAGCAGCCAACTAGCGGGAGGAGATACGCAGTATTTT. This encodes CASSQLAGGDTQYF.

This chain joins TRBV19 and TRBJ1-6, with 10 positions matching TRBD1. CDR3 length: 16 amino acids. V lost 4 bases, J lost 6 bases, and 6 bases stayed unmatched. Germline V gene lookup returns CDR1 LNHDA and CDR2 SQIVND (reference sequence). CDR3 coding DNA: TGTGCCAGTAGTACGACAGGGGGCGGATCTAATTCACCCCTCCACTTT. The encoded protein is CASSTTGGGSNSPLHF.

V usage is TRBV25-1 and J usage is TRBJ1-2; D not certain. The V end was cut by 2 bases, the J end by 1 base, with 17 bases between. CDR1 MGHDK and CDR2 SYGVNS come from the germline V gene. The CDR3 consists of 17 residues. CDR3 loop: CASSETGGGTNNYGYTF. Written as DNA, the CDR3 is TGTGCCAGCAGTGAAACTGGAGGCGGAACCAATAACTATGGCTACACCTTC.

The V call is TRBV6-5, the J call TRBJ2-7; 10 bases are shared with TRBD1. There are 12 residues in the CDR3. J was trimmed by 3 bases and V by 10 bases; bases with no gene match: 3. Per the germline V gene, CDR1 is MNHEY and CDR2 is SVGAGI. CDR3 DNA: TGTGCCACCAGGACAGGGGGCTACGAGCAGTACTTC. This sequence encodes CATRTGGYEQYF.

V usage is TRBV5-1 and J usage is TRBJ1-3, with D perhaps TRBD1 (5 bases). The V end was cut by 0 bases, the J end by 0 bases, with 10 bases between. This CDR3 is 16 amino acids long. Germline CDR1 is SGHRS and CDR2 is YFSETQ. CDR3 nucleotide sequence: TGCGCCAGCAGCTTGGAGGGGTTTCCCTCTGGAAACACCATATATTTT. Encoded protein: CASSLEGFPSGNTIYF.

This sequence joins TRBV6-6 and TRBJ1-1; D possibly corresponds to TRBD1 (5 bases). The CDR3 runs to 11 residues. The V and J ends lost 4 bases and 11 bases respectively, with 11 bases between them. CDR1 MNHNY and CDR2 SVGAGI come from the germline V gene (reference sequence). CDR3 loop: CASSSPGGAFF. Here the CDR3 DNA reads TGTGCCAGCAGTTCCCCGGGGGGGGCTTTCTTT.

The chain carries TRBV6-1 and TRBJ1-5; possible D gene TRBD1, 5 bases. V was pared by 2 bases and J by 0 bases, with 17 bases between. The CDR3 covers 18 residues. In germline, CDR1 is MNHNS, CDR2 SASEGT. The CDR3 spells CASSELRQGGNSNQPQHF. The DNA of the CDR3 is TGTGCCAGCAGTGAATTGCGGCAGGGCGGGAATAGCAATCAGCCCCAGCATTTT.

The CDR3 sequence is CASSLTGVNTEAFF. As DNA, the CDR3 is TGCGCCAGCAGCTTGACAGGGGTGAACACTGAAGCTTTCTTT. The genes are TRBV5-1 and TRBJ1-1; 7 bases line up with TRBD1. Germline trimming cut 1 base from V and 0 bases from J; bases unmatched to any gene: 0. This CDR3 spans 14 amino acids. Germline assignment: CDR1 SGHRS and CDR2 YFSETQ.

This clone was found a few times. The DNA for the CDR3 is TGTGCCAGCAGCTTGGGGACAGGGGTGGAAAAACTGTTTTTT. Its protein product is CASSLGTGVEKLFF. The chain couples TRBV5-5 to TRBJ1-4; 9 nucleotides line up with TRBD1. CDR1 is SGHKS and CDR2 is YYEKEE in the germline V gene (reference sequence). This CDR3 has 14 amino acids. Germline trimming cut 0 bases from V and 8 bases from J; bases unmatched to any gene: 2.

This sequence joins TRBV28 and TRBJ1-4, with a weak D call TRBD1 (5 bases). The germline V gene has CDR1 MDHEN and CDR2 SYDVKM. The V end lost 8 bases, the J end lost 4 bases, and 11 bases lay between the germline ends. The CDR3 is made up of 13 amino acids. The CDR3 DNA sequence: TGTGCCAGCTTGGGGCGCGGTAATGAAAAACTGTTTTTT. This gives the protein CASLGRGNEKLFF.

The V gene is TRBV30, the J gene TRBJ2-7; 9 bases map to TRBD1. Germline-derived CDR1 and CDR2 are GTSNPN and SVGIG (reference sequence). This CDR3 has 13 amino acids. Trimming cost V 7 bases and J 5 bases; bases outside gene matches: 9. CDR3: CALKQGAGNEQYF. CDR3 in DNA: TGTGCCTTGAAACAGGGGGCGGGAAACGAGCAGTACTTC.

The chain is built from TRBV24-1 and TRBJ2-7; tentatively, D is TRBD1 (6 bases). The germline V gene encodes CDR1 KGHDR and CDR2 SFDVKD. This CDR3 has 13 residues. Trimming shortened V by 4 bases and J by 6 bases, and 12 bases separated the two germline ends. CDR3 amino acids: CATSDPGTSEQYF. Written as DNA, the CDR3 is TGTGCCACCAGTGACCCCGGGACATCCGAGCAGTACTTC.

The V gene is TRBV5-1, the J gene TRBJ1-2; possible D gene TRBD1, 5 bases. V lost 0 bases, J lost 0 bases, and 9 bases lay in between. This CDR3 contains 15 residues. Germline V lookup: CDR1 SGHRS, CDR2 YFSETQ. For the CDR3, the DNA is TGCGCCAGCAGCTTGGAGGGGCCGCCTAACTATGGCTACACCTTC. Its protein is CASSLEGPPNYGYTF.

The rearrangement links TRBV19 to TRBJ2-3; 8 bases are shared with TRBD2. The germline V gene has CDR1 LNHDA and CDR2 SQIVND (reference sequence). V was clipped by 11 bases and J by 2 bases; unmatched bases: 9. The CDR3 runs to 14 residues. CDR3 bases: TGTGCCTCCGGGGGGGACTTTGTCACAGATACGCAGTATTTT. Its translation: CASGGDFVTDTQYF. The complete variable domain, with remaining parts taken from reference TRBV19 and TRBJ2-3, reads DGGITQSPKYLFRKEGQNVTLSCEQNLNHDAMYWYRQDPGQGLRLIYYSQIVNDFQKGDIAEGYSVSREKKESFPLTVTSAQKNPTAFYLCASGGDFVTDTQYFGPGTRLTVL.

The chain combines TRBV4-1 with TRBJ1-2, with D perhaps TRBD1 (5 bases). Trimming took 4 bases from V and 2 from J, leaving 17 bases between them. The CDR3 is made up of 16 amino acids. Germline CDR1 is MGHRA and CDR2 is YSYEKL. The DNA of the CDR3 is TGCGCCAGCAGCCGCCAAGGGGAGGAGTTAAACTATGGCTACACCTTC. As protein: CASSRQGEELNYGYTF.

The CDR3 sequence is CSVGRDILNTGELFF. DNA of the CDR3: TGCAGCGTTGGGCGGGATATCTTGAACACCGGGGAGCTGTTTTTT. The V and J genes are TRBV29-1 and TRBJ2-2; a possible D gene is TRBD2 (6 bases). Per the germline V gene, CDR1 is SQVTM and CDR2 is ANQGSEA. CDR3 length equals 15 residues. V was shortened by 4 bases and J by 1 base, with 13 bases between the two germline ends.